These 18 T cell receptor beta chains originate from one sample sequenced in a study of blood T cell repertoires in COVID-19. Clones were sequenced by immunoSEQ multiplex PCR, and TCRdb holds only the in-frame ones, with some missing. The sample records roughly 330,000 clones, approximately 85% being singletons. Sequenced sample: peripheral blood. The receptors shown here come from a woman between 50 and 59 years old with acute or convalescent COVID-19.

This clone came up once. Within the sample, other DNA sequences also encode this same CDR3. This rearrangement joins TRBV3-1 (or the pseudogene TRBV3-2) to TRBJ2-5, with D unclear. Per the germline V gene, CDR1 is LGHDT and CDR2 is YNNKEL (reference sequence). Trimming took off 3 bases at V and 5 bases at J, with 4 bases between the two ends. The CDR3 has 11 amino acids. CDR3 sequence reads: CASSHRETQYF. In DNA, the CDR3 is TGTGCCAGCAGCCACCGGGAGACCCAGTACTTC.

In DNA form, the CDR3 reads TGTGCCAGCAGCCTCCCCACTCTACTGGAGCAGTACTTC. Translation gives CASSLPTLLEQYF. The chain couples TRBV28 to TRBJ2-7; D gene unclear. In germline, CDR1 is MDHEN, CDR2 SYDVKM. The length of the CDR3 is 13 residues. The V end lost 6 bases, the J end lost 7 bases, and 16 bases lay between the germline ends.

This clone was detected once. In DNA form, the CDR3 reads TGTGCCAGCTCCACCGGACAGGACTATGGCTACACCTTC. This sequence encodes CASSTGQDYGYTF. The gene calls are TRBV18 and TRBJ1-2; 7 bases line up with TRBD1. Per the germline V gene, CDR1 is KGHSH and CDR2 is LQKENI. The J segment lost 3 bases and the V segment lost 6 bases, leaving 4 bases of the junction unmatched. This CDR3 has 13 amino acids.

The gene calls are TRBV9 and TRBJ1-3, with a possible D match to TRBD1 (5 bases). The CDR3 loop spans 15 amino acids. V lost 3 bases, J lost 0 bases, and 10 bases lay in between. Germline loops: CDR1 SGDLS, CDR2 YYNGEE. CDR3 in amino acids: CASSEGQASGNTIYF. CDR3 coding DNA: TGTGCCAGCAGCGAGGGGCAGGCCTCTGGAAACACCATATATTTT.

The rearrangement uses TRBV14 and TRBJ2-2, with 8 positions matching TRBD1. Looked up from germline, CDR1 is SGHDN and CDR2 is FVKESK. The CDR3 extends over 16 amino acids. The ends lost 3 bases at V and 5 bases at J; junction bases unmatched: 8. CDR3 nucleotide sequence: TGTGCCAGCAGCCAGCAAACAGGGGGGTTGACCGGGGAGCTGTTTTTT. Its protein is CASSQQTGGLTGELFF.

The rearrangement uses TRBV21-1 and TRBJ2-3; TRBD2 is taken as the D call from the table, unchecked against the DNA. TRBV21-1 represents a pseudogene. The CDR3 consists of 19 residues. The CDR3 loop is CASSKARAGGRKGTDTQYF. CDR3 DNA: TGTGCCAGCAGCAAAGCAAGGGCGGGAGGGCGAAAGGGCACAGATACGCAGTATTTT.

The V and J genes are TRBV27 and TRBJ2-3; a possible D gene is TRBD2 (7 bases). The CDR3 covers 17 residues. Germline loops: CDR1 MNHEY, CDR2 SMNVEV (reference sequence). V lost 8 bases and J lost 0, with 21 bases in between. The CDR3 spells CASFAAGVGASTDTQYF. The CDR3 region has the DNA TGTGCCAGCTTTGCGGCGGGAGTGGGGGCTAGCACAGATACGCAGTATTTT.

The CDR3 DNA reads TGTGCCAGCAGCTTCCTAGCGGGAGAGTTCAATGAGCAGTTCTTC. Amino acid sequence: CASSFLAGEFNEQFF. The chain couples TRBV7-3 to TRBJ2-1; 10 nucleotides line up with TRBD2. Unmatched junction bases numbered 5, after V lost 3 bases and J lost 6 bases. This CDR3 region has 15 residues. CDR1 and CDR2 (germline): SGHTA, FQGTGA.

The rearrangement uses TRBV28 and TRBJ1-1, with D unresolved. CDR1 and CDR2 (germline): MDHEN, SYDVKM. The CDR3 is 12 amino acids. Between the trimmed V and J ends, which lost 6 bases and 2 bases, there was a span of 7 bases. The CDR3 nucleotides read TGTGCCAGCAGGACAACTAACACTGAAGCTTTCTTT. Residues: CASRTTNTEAFF. The full variable domain, its missing parts supplied by reference TRBV28 and TRBJ1-1, is DVKVTQSSRYLVKRTGEKVFLECVQDMDHENMFWYRQDPGLGLRLIYFSYDVKMKEKGDIPEGYSVSREKKERFSLILESASTNQTSMYLCASRTTNTEAFFGQGTRLTVV.

This clone has just a few counts. The gene calls are TRBV18 and TRBJ2-7, with D possibly being TRBD1 (5 bases). The V end lost 6 bases, the J end lost 2 bases, and 20 bases lay between the germline ends. CDR3 length equals 16 residues. CDR1 is KGHSH, CDR2 LQKENI, per germline. The CDR3 region is CASSPDKGITTYEQYF. In DNA, the CDR3 is TGTGCCAGCTCCCCGGACAAGGGGATTACGACCTACGAGCAGTACTTC.

The chain is built from TRBV11-2 and TRBJ1-2; TRBD1 matches at 7 bases. In germline, CDR1 is SGHAT, CDR2 FQNNGV. Unmatched junction bases numbered 1, after V lost 3 bases and J lost 0 bases. There are 14 residues in the CDR3. DNA of the CDR3: TGTGCCAGCAGCTTTACAGGGGCTAACTATGGCTACACCTTC. This encodes CASSFTGANYGYTF.

This chain connects TRBV2 to TRBJ2-1; the match to TRBD2 covers 12 bases. Germline V gives CDR1 SNHLY, CDR2 FYNNEI. CDR3 length: 17 amino acids. Losses at the gene ends were 10 bases for V and 7 bases for J; bases not matched to a gene: 17. As DNA, the CDR3 is TGTGCCACCCAGCTAGCGGGAGGGCCAGGAGGCCATAATGAGCAGTTCTTC. Translation gives CATQLAGGPGGHNEQFF.

The chain couples TRBV28 to TRBJ1-6, with D unclear. The CDR3 extends over 14 amino acids. Trimming left V 2 bases short and J 3 bases short, with 5 bases between. Germline loops: CDR1 MDHEN, CDR2 SYDVKM. CDR3 DNA sequence: TGTGCCAGCAGTTTAGGCAGCTATAATTCACCCCTCCACTTT. It encodes CASSLGSYNSPLHF. The complete variable domain, with remaining parts taken from reference TRBV28 and TRBJ1-6, reads DVKVTQSSRYLVKRTGEKVFLECVQDMDHENMFWYRQDPGLGLRLIYFSYDVKMKEKGDIPEGYSVSREKKERFSLILESASTNQTSMYLCASSLGSYNSPLHFGNGTRLTVT.

The sample holds one count of this clone. The chain uses TRBV12-5 and TRBJ2-5; D is uncertain. The germline gives CDR1 LGHNT, CDR2 FRNRAP. CDR3 length: 13 residues. The germline V and J ends were trimmed by 1 base and 3 bases, with 6 bases remaining between them. CDR3 residues: CASGLDSEETQYF. The CDR3 DNA follows: TGTGCTAGTGGTTTGGACAGTGAAGAGACCCAGTACTTC.

The CDR3 DNA follows: TGCGCCAGCAGCCAGGGGGACAGGGGGGTTTATGGCTACACCTTC. Translated: CASSQGDRGVYGYTF. This chain links TRBV4-1 with TRBJ1-2, with 11 bases aligning to TRBD1. The CDR3 is 15 residues long. Looked up from germline, CDR1 is MGHRA and CDR2 is YSYEKL. V shed 3 bases and J 5 bases; nucleotides not matched to a gene: 5.

The J gene is TRBJ1-5, the V gene TRBV2; TRBD1 is a possible D gene (6 bases). Germline CDR1 SNHLY, CDR2 FYNNEI. The V and J ends lost 6 bases and 10 bases respectively, with 19 bases between them. The CDR3 totals 14 residues. The CDR3 spells CASSQTRGEVPQHF. CDR3 nucleotides: TGTGCCAGCAGCCAAACCAGGGGCGAAGTCCCCCAGCATTTT. Filled out from reference TRBV2 and TRBJ1-5, the complete variable domain reads EPEVTQTPSHQVTQMGQEVILRCVPISNHLYFYWYRQILGQKVEFLVSFYNNEISEKSEIFDDQFSVERPDGSNFTLKIRSTKLEDSAMYFCASSQTRGEVPQHFGDGTRLSIL.

The rearrangement links TRBV28 to TRBJ1-2, with 7 bases identical to TRBD1. The CDR3 is made up of 16 amino acids. The V gene's germline CDR1 is MDHEN and CDR2 SYDVKM. Germline trimming cut 3 bases from V and 3 bases from J; bases unmatched to any gene: 10. This CDR3 is CASSLGIGQADYGYTF. CDR3 sequence (DNA): TGTGCCAGCAGTTTGGGGATCGGACAGGCTGACTATGGCTACACCTTC.

V and J are TRBV25-1 and TRBJ2-2, with TRBD2 matching 9 bases. Germline V gene sequence: CDR1 MGHDK, CDR2 SYGVNS. Germline trimming cut 10 bases from V and 7 bases from J; bases unmatched to any gene: 10. The CDR3 covers 14 residues. The chain's CDR3 is CATRLAEGSGELFF. In nucleotides, the CDR3 is TGTGCCACCAGACTAGCGGAGGGGAGCGGGGAGCTGTTTTTT.